The 12 T cell receptor beta chains below were found in one sample sequenced in a study of regulatory T cells in long-lasting Graves disease. Time point in this sample: newly diagnosed GD, antithyroid drugs for less than 3 months. The TCR library was made from RNA extracted from PBMCs. Sequencing libraries for TCR beta were prepared with iRepertoire HTBI primers and Arm-PCR of CDR3 regions. TCRdb fed the multiplex PCR reads into MiXCR, producing one record per CDR3 protein. The sample includes 350,000 to 550,000 distinct CDR3 sequences, more than 13% of them seen just once. These data also formed part of another study, on T cells in Graves' hyperthyroidism and ophthalmopathy.

Material: peripheral blood mononuclear cells (PBMCs), obtained at new diagnosis, from a patient treated with antithyroid drugs. The origin of the receptors is a woman in her twenties or thirties with Graves disease.

This clonotype has only a few counts. The genes are TRBV28 and TRBJ1-1, with D maybe TRBD1 (5 bases). The ends were cut back, 3 bases at V and 3 bases at J, with 11 bases in the middle. CDR1 and CDR2 from the germline V gene are MDHEN and SYDVKM. The CDR3 has 14 residues. The CDR3 DNA reads as TGTGCCAGCAGTTTCGGGTACAGGTACACTGAAGCTTTCTTT. It yields the protein CASSFGYRYTEAFF.

This clonotype was seen repeatedly, ten times or more. This rearrangement joins TRBV12-3 or TRBV12-4 to TRBJ2-7, with 7 bases lining up with TRBD2. Trimming at V came to 5 bases and at J to 5 bases, leaving 9 bases not matched to a gene. This CDR3 contains 14 residues. The CDR3 sequence is CASSGAGVPDEQYF. CDR3 in DNA: TGTGCCAGCAGTGGGGCGGGAGTACCTGACGAGCAGTACTTC.

Ten or more counts support this clonotype. This chain connects TRBV3-1 to TRBJ2-1, with D possibly matching TRBD2 (6 bases). This CDR3 is built from 14 residues. Trimming took 5 bases from V and 8 from J, leaving 16 bases between them. CDR1 LGHDT and CDR2 YNNKEL come from the germline V gene (reference sequence). The chain's CDR3 is CASSRLGRLDEQFF. The DNA for the CDR3 is TGTGCCAGCAGCAGGCTCGGGAGATTGGATGAGCAGTTCTTC.

J is TRBJ2-1 and V is TRBV30, with 12 bases that match TRBD2. The J segment lost 7 bases and the V segment lost 3 bases, leaving 7 bases of the junction unmatched. The germline V gene has CDR1 GTSNPN and CDR2 SVGIG (reference sequence). The CDR3 has 15 amino acids. CDR3 nucleotide sequence: TGTGCCTGGAGACTAGCGGGAGGATATAGGAATGAGCAGTTCTTC. Residues: CAWRLAGGYRNEQFF.

Ten or more counts support this clonotype. The J gene is TRBJ2-7, the V gene TRBV3-1; D might be TRBD2 (6 bases). The CDR3 covers 15 residues. Trimming cost V 4 bases and J 4 bases, with 17 bases left between them. The germline V gene has CDR1 LGHDT and CDR2 YNNKEL (reference sequence). The CDR3 region has the DNA TGTGCCAGCAGCCCACGGACGGAGGGGTGGTACGAGCAGTACTTC. Translating gives CASSPRTEGWYEQYF.

To note about this clonotype: Possible read error: a much larger clone is one base away. The chain links TRBV9 to TRBJ2-1; TRBD1 aligns across 8 bases. V lost 3 bases, J lost 3 bases, and 2 bases stayed unmatched. CDR1 is SGDLS and CDR2 is YYNGEE in the germline V gene. This CDR3 contains 14 residues. The CDR3 DNA reads as TGTGCCAGCAGCGGCGGGACAGGCTACAATGAGCAGTTCTTC. It specifies CASSGGTGYNEQFF.

The chain employs TRBV28 and TRBJ1-4, with a tentative D call TRBD1 (6 bases). V shed 6 bases and J shed 8 bases, with 22 bases lying between them. This CDR3 contains 16 residues. Germline CDR1 reads MDHEN; CDR2 reads SYDVKM. The CDR3 loop is CASSLGGGGASEKLFF. DNA for the CDR3: TGTGCCAGCAGCCTAGGGGGTGGAGGGGCAAGCGAAAAACTGTTTTTT.

This clonotype has ten or more counts. The J gene is TRBJ1-1, the V gene TRBV6-1; D is ambiguous. The CDR3 extends over 14 amino acids. Germline loops: CDR1 MNHNS, CDR2 SASEGT. Trimming pared 2 bases from V and 5 bases from J, leaving 12 bases between. CDR3 region: CASSEKPGWTEAFF. CDR3 nucleotide sequence: TGTGCCAGCAGTGAAAAACCGGGATGGACTGAAGCTTTCTTT.

The chain is built from TRBV20-1 and TRBJ2-3; maybe TRBD2 (6 bases). The CDR3 consists of 15 residues. V lost 4 bases to trimming and J lost 0 bases, with 14 bases between them. Germline V gene sequence: CDR1 DFQATT, CDR2 SNEGSKA (reference sequence). In DNA, the CDR3 is TGCAGTGCTATCTGGTGGGGGGAGAGCACAGATACGCAGTATTTT. Residues: CSAIWWGESTDTQYF.

The chain couples TRBV7-2 to TRBJ1-1; 7 nucleotides match TRBD1. The CDR3 is 18 residues long. CDR1 and CDR2 from the germline V gene are SGHTA and FQGNSA. V shed 5 bases, J shed 3 bases, and the junction held 18 bases outside the gene matches. Written as DNA, the CDR3 is TGTGCCAGCAGCCGAATCGGACAGGCCCTGTTTCCGTACACTGAAGCTTTCTTT. Its protein is CASSRIGQALFPYTEAFF.

This clonotype was recorded at least ten times. The chain couples TRBV5-6 to TRBJ1-3; D uncertain. Trimming removed 0 bases at V and 2 bases at J, with 9 bases between. CDR1 and CDR2 (germline): SGHDT, YYEEEE. The CDR3 sequence is 15 residues long. CDR3 in DNA: TGTGCCAGCAGCTTGGGTCTGGCCACTGGAAACACCATATATTTT. Translating it yields CASSLGLATGNTIYF. The full variable domain, rest sourced from reference TRBV5-6 and TRBJ1-3, is DAGVTQSPTHLIKTRGQQVTLRCSPKSGHDTVSWYQQALGQGPQFIFQYYEEEERQRGNFPDRFSGHQFPNYSSELNVNALLLGDSALYLCASSLGLATGNTIYFGEGSWLTVV.

This clonotype was detected only once. The CDR3 spells CASSWGRDYGYTF. CDR3 nucleotides: TGTGCCAGCAGTTGGGGCAGGGACTATGGCTACACCTTC. The V gene is TRBV12-3 or TRBV12-4, the J gene TRBJ1-2, with D possibly TRBD1 on 5 matching bases. With 4 bases removed from V and 3 bases from J, the gap between germline ends came to 9 bases. The CDR3 totals 13 residues.